A single sample is the source of the 20 T cell receptor beta chains below, sequenced in a study of blood T cell repertoires in COVID-19. Method: immunoSEQ multiplex PCR; TCRdb's copy keeps in-frame clones and lacks some. The data show about 94,000 clones, 75% to 90% seen once. Material: peripheral blood. The receptors originated from a human donor in a cohort sampled during active COVID-19.

V usage is TRBV6-5 and J usage is TRBJ1-1; D not resolved. The CDR3 extends over 11 amino acids. V was clipped by 7 bases and J by 6 bases, with 9 bases between them. Germline values: CDR1 MNHEY, CDR2 SVGAGI. In DNA form, the CDR3 reads TGTGCCAGCACGCGCAGCGCTGAAGCTTTCTTT. Translation gives CASTRSAEAFF.

This clone was detected once. The rearrangement joins TRBV28 to TRBJ1-2, with D possibly matching TRBD1 (6 bases). CDR3 length: 15 residues. Looked up from germline, CDR1 is MDHEN and CDR2 is SYDVKM. V was shortened by 2 bases and J by 8 bases, with 18 bases between the two germline ends. This chain's CDR3 is CASSLESQGMRGYTF. As DNA, the CDR3 is TGTGCCAGCAGTTTAGAGAGCCAGGGGATGCGAGGCTACACCTTC.

The chain uses TRBV18 and TRBJ1-6; the match to TRBD1 covers 11 bases. Trimming at V came to 3 bases and at J to 14 bases, leaving 9 bases not matched to a gene. The CDR3 spans 15 residues. The germline V gene has CDR1 KGHSH and CDR2 LQKENI. Written as DNA, the CDR3 is TGTGCCAGCTCACCCTTGGGGACAGGGGGTATAACCCTCCACTTT. Protein sequence: CASSPLGTGGITLHF.

As DNA, the CDR3 is TGTGCCAGCGGACTCGACTTACTCGGAACTGAAGCTTTCTTT. It translates to CASGLDLLGTEAFF. J is TRBJ1-1 and V is TRBV6-5; no definite D call. The length of the CDR3 is 14 residues. Trimming shortened V by 8 bases and J by 5 bases, and 18 bases separated the two germline ends. The V gene's germline CDR1 is MNHEY and CDR2 SVGAGI.

This rearrangement joins TRBV5-1 to TRBJ1-2; D is undetermined. V shed 0 bases and J shed 7 bases, with 10 bases lying between them. Germline V lookup: CDR1 SGHRS, CDR2 YFSETQ. The CDR3 sequence is 13 residues long. CDR3 residues: CASSLDIFSGYTF. Written as DNA, the CDR3 is TGCGCCAGCAGCTTGGATATCTTCTCTGGCTACACCTTC. The full variable domain, its missing parts supplied by reference TRBV5-1 and TRBJ1-2, is KAGVTQTPRYLIKTRGQQVTLSCSPISGHRSVSWYQQTPGQGLQFLFEYFSETQRNKGNFPGRFSGRQFSNSRSEMNVSTLELGDSALYLCASSLDIFSGYTFGSGTRLTVV.

V usage is TRBV5-1 and J usage is TRBJ1-2; no clear D. V dropped 0 bases and J dropped 6 bases, with 21 bases sitting between them. There are 17 residues in the CDR3. Per germline, CDR1 SGHRS and CDR2 YFSETQ. CDR3 sequence reads: CASSLVGDGVQADGYTF. CDR3 bases: TGCGCCAGCAGCTTGGTCGGGGATGGGGTTCAGGCTGATGGCTACACCTTC.

The genes are TRBV6-5 and TRBJ2-3; D possibly corresponds to TRBD2 (6 bases). This CDR3 is built from 15 residues. Germline CDR1 MNHEY, CDR2 SVGAGI. The germline V and J ends were trimmed by 7 bases and 1 base, with 15 bases remaining between them. The CDR3 DNA reads as TGTGCCAGCATGCTTGGGGGGAGAGGCACAGATACGCAGTATTTT. Protein: CASMLGGRGTDTQYF.

This clone was recorded once. The rearrangement joins TRBV5-1 to TRBJ2-3; tentatively, D is TRBD2 (5 bases). The CDR3 covers 16 residues. CDR1 is SGHRS, CDR2 YFSETQ, per germline. V gave up 0 bases and J gave up 0 bases, with 11 bases separating them. The CDR3 nucleotides are TGCGCCAGCAGCTTGGCGGCGCGGAGGAGCACAGATACGCAGTATTTT. Its protein is CASSLAARRSTDTQYF.

This clone was detected a few times. The rearrangement uses TRBV6-5 and TRBJ1-1; D remains unclear. The CDR3 runs 14 residues. V was pared by 7 bases and J by 1 base, with 13 bases between. The germline V gene has CDR1 MNHEY and CDR2 SVGAGI. The CDR3: CASNLGRENTEAFF. The CDR3, as DNA: TGTGCCAGCAACCTCGGACGGGAGAACACTGAAGCTTTCTTT.

J is TRBJ1-6 and V is TRBV6-5, with D possibly TRBD1 on 6 matching bases. Looked up from germline, CDR1 is MNHEY and CDR2 is SVGAGI. V lost 8 bases, J lost 0 bases, and 8 bases lay in between. The CDR3 runs 14 residues. The CDR3 protein is CASGGASYNSPLHF. CDR3 nucleotides: TGTGCCAGCGGGGGGGCCTCCTATAATTCACCCCTCCACTTT.

The CDR3 protein is CASSYSGGGYEQYF. The CDR3 DNA is TGTGCCAGCAGTTACTCGGGAGGTGGCTACGAGCAGTACTTC. V is TRBV6-2 or TRBV6-3 and J is TRBJ2-7, with D possibly being TRBD2 (6 bases). Trimming shortened V by 0 bases and J by 3 bases, and 9 bases separated the two germline ends. The CDR3 totals 14 residues. The germline V gene encodes CDR1 MNHEY and CDR2 SVGEGT.

This clone was seen only once. The rearrangement links TRBV11-2 to TRBJ2-5, with 10 nucleotides matching TRBD2. Losses at the gene ends were 5 bases for V and 4 bases for J; bases not matched to a gene: 10. The CDR3 extends over 16 amino acids. Germline loops: CDR1 SGHAT, CDR2 FQNNGV. The chain's CDR3 is CASSITASGSGETQYF. The DNA of the CDR3 is TGTGCCAGCAGCATCACAGCTAGCGGGAGTGGAGAGACCCAGTACTTC.

This clone has just one count. The chain recombines TRBV6-5 with TRBJ2-5; D is possibly TRBD1 (6 bases). CDR1 is MNHEY and CDR2 is SVGAGI in the germline V gene. The CDR3 consists of 13 residues. The germline V and J ends were trimmed by 2 bases and 3 bases, with 7 bases remaining between them. CDR3 nucleotides: TGTGCCAGCAGTTACGGGGACAAAGAGACCCAGTACTTC. It codes for CASSYGDKETQYF.

The chain has TRBV9 and TRBJ1-3; 9 bases agree with TRBD1. Germline assignment: CDR1 SGDLS and CDR2 YYNGEE. The V gene end was trimmed by 3 bases and the J gene end by 5 bases; junction bases not matched to a gene: 12. The CDR3 extends over 17 amino acids. The CDR3 sequence: CASSEFPGQGSRNTIYF. CDR3 DNA: TGTGCCAGCAGCGAATTTCCGGGACAGGGCTCACGAAACACCATATATTTT.

The gene calls are TRBV5-1 and TRBJ2-7; 7 bases agree with TRBD1. The V segment lost 1 base and the J segment 5 bases; nucleotides outside the gene matches: 6. Germline loops: CDR1 SGHRS, CDR2 YFSETQ. This CDR3 spans 14 amino acids. The CDR3 nucleotides are TGCGCCAGCAGCTTGATGGGACAGAGGGACGAGCAGTACTTC. Translating it yields CASSLMGQRDEQYF.

This clone was seen more than once but under ten times. The rearrangement uses TRBV28 and TRBJ1-1; maybe TRBD1 (5 bases). Trimming took off 6 bases at V and 3 bases at J, with 11 bases between the two ends. CDR1 and CDR2 from the germline V gene are MDHEN and SYDVKM. This CDR3 is 13 amino acids long. The chain's CDR3 is CASRSAGDTEAFF. CDR3 nucleotide sequence: TGTGCCAGCAGATCCGCGGGGGACACTGAAGCTTTCTTT.

The V call is TRBV5-1, the J call TRBJ2-7, with 10 bases lining up with TRBD2. Germline V CDR1 and CDR2: SGHRS, YFSETQ. The CDR3 has 15 amino acids. V shed 3 bases, J shed 2 bases, and the junction held 5 bases outside the gene matches. The CDR3 is CASSSTAGGPYEQYF. CDR3 DNA sequence: TGCGCCAGCAGCTCGACAGCGGGAGGGCCCTACGAGCAGTACTTC.

V and J are TRBV19 and TRBJ2-3, with no clear D. CDR3 length equals 15 residues. The germline CDR1 and CDR2 sequences are LNHDA and SQIVND (reference sequence). The V and J ends lost 6 bases and 3 bases respectively, with 16 bases between them. The DNA for the CDR3 is TGTGCCAGTAGCATCCCTAAGGAACTAACAGATACGCAGTATTTT. Translation gives CASSIPKELTDTQYF.

The rearrangement joins TRBV3-1 (or the pseudogene TRBV3-2) to TRBJ2-5; D possibly corresponds to TRBD2 (5 bases). The germline gives CDR1 LGHDT, CDR2 YNNKEL (reference sequence). V lost 6 bases, J lost 3 bases, and 14 bases lay in between. The CDR3 runs to 14 residues. CDR3 in amino acids: CASSEEGLKETQYF. CDR3 coding DNA: TGTGCCAGCAGTGAAGAAGGACTTAAAGAGACCCAGTACTTC.

This clone has only a few counts. The genes are TRBV27 and TRBJ2-3, with 10 nucleotides matching TRBD2. Unmatched junction bases numbered 5, after V lost 6 bases and J lost 2 bases. Germline V gene lookup returns CDR1 MNHEY and CDR2 SMNVEV (reference sequence). There are 15 residues in the CDR3. The CDR3 DNA is TGTGCCAGCAGCCCACTAGCGGGGTTCACAGATACGCAGTATTTT. It codes for CASSPLAGFTDTQYF.